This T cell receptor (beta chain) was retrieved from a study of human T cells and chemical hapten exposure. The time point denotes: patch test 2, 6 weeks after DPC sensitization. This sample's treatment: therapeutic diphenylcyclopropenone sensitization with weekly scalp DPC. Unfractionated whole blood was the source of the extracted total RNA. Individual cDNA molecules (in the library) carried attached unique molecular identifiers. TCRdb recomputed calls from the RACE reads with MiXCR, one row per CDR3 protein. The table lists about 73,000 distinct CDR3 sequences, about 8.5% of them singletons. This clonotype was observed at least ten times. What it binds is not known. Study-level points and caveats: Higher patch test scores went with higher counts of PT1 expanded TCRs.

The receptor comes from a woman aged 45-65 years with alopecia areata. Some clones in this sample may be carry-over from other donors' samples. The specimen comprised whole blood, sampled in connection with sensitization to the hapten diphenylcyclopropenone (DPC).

Here the CDR3 reads CASSSQGADTEAFF. The CDR3 coding sequence is TGTGCCAGCAGCTCACAGGGGGCGGACACTGAAGCTTTCTTT. The genes are TRBV7-2 and TRBJ1-1; 9 nucleotides align to TRBD1. The V gene end was trimmed by 4 bases and the J gene end by 3 bases; junction bases not matched to a gene: 3. The CDR3 runs 14 residues. Germline CDR1 reads SGHTA; CDR2 reads FQGNSA.